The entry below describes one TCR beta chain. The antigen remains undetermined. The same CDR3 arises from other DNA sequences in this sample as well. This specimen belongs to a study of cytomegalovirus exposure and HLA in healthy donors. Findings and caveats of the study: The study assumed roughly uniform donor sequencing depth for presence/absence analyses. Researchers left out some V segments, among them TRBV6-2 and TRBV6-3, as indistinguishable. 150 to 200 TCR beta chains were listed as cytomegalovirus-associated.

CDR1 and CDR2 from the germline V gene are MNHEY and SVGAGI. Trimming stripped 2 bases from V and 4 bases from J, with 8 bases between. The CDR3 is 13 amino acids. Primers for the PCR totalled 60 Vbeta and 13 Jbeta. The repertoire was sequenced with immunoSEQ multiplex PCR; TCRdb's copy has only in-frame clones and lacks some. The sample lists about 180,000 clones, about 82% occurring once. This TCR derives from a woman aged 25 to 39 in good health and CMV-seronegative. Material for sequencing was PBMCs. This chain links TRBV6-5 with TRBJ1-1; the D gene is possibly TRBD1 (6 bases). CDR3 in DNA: TGTGCCAGCAGTTACCTCAGGGGCACTGAAGCTTTCTTT. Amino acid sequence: CASSYLRGTEAFF.